Presented here are 8 T cell receptor beta chains from one specimen sequenced in a study of tumor-infiltrating lymphocytes in primary liver carcinoma. Unsorted bulk tissue, about 20-32 mg of it, served as the source for co-extraction of RNA and DNA. Starting from approximately 470 ng of total RNA, TCR beta cDNA was produced with a primer in the constant region. Libraries for TCR beta were built through three nested multiplex PCR rounds, which together made up a slightly modified ARM-PCR procedure. With TRBV1-TRBV30 forward primers and a C-beta reverse primer, the first two PCR rounds were run for 10 to 11 cycles each. TCRdb ran MiXCR on the multiplex PCR reads and lists one entry per CDR3 protein. Altogether approximately 100,000 distinct CDR3 sequences are present, about 70% being singletons, with the ten largest covering 12%. Material: liver tumor tissue from sampling region 2. Subset reported: tumor region T2, inferior pole. The source of these receptors is an older woman with primary liver carcinoma and hepatitis B virus infection.

This chain uses TRBV24-1 with TRBJ2-7, with a weak D call TRBD2 (5 bases). V was trimmed by 6 bases and J by 3 bases, leaving 8 bases between them. This CDR3 comprises 12 residues. CDR1 is KGHDR, CDR2 SFDVKD, per germline. CDR3 amino acids: CATSLGSYEQYF. Here the CDR3 DNA reads TGTGCCACCAGTCTGGGGAGCTACGAGCAGTACTTC.

The count of this clonotype is one. A single base separates this from a much larger clone, so it may be a read error. Lacking the conserved final phenylalanine or tryptophan, this CDR3 likely reflects a read error. The chain is built from TRBV30 and TRBJ1-1, with D maybe TRBD1 (5 bases). V lost 2 bases to trimming and J lost 0 bases, with 13 bases between them. The CDR3 spans 15 residues. Germline loops: CDR1 GTSNPN, CDR2 SVGIG (reference sequence). The chain's CDR3 is CAWSPRGGVNTEAFC. CDR3 DNA: TGTGCCTGGAGTCCGCGAGGAGGGGTGAACACTGAAGCTTTCTGT.

The chain couples TRBV11-2 to TRBJ2-3; either TRBD1 or TRBD2 may supply D (5 bases each). The V gene lost 7 bases and the J gene lost 4 bases, with 18 bases spanning the gap. This CDR3 contains 15 residues. Germline-derived CDR1 and CDR2 are SGHAT and FQNNGV. Here the CDR3 reads CASNPGQAAPDTQYF. CDR3 bases: TGTGCCAGCAACCCTGGACAAGCGGCCCCAGATACGCAGTATTTT.

Many counts were recorded for this clonotype. This chain links TRBV4-1 with TRBJ2-6; 8 bases map to TRBD1. The germline V gene encodes CDR1 MGHRA and CDR2 YSYEKL. This CDR3 contains 19 residues. V shed 4 bases and J 0 bases; nucleotides not matched to a gene: 11. Here the CDR3 reads CASSPRGGQVVSGANVLTF. The CDR3, as DNA: TGCGCCAGCAGCCCAAGAGGGGGACAGGTAGTCTCTGGGGCCAACGTCCTGACTTTC.

This clonotype was seen a single time. At one of its ends the junction is not consistent with the germline gene, which may arise from a read error. The chain recombines TRBV4-2 with TRBJ2-1, with 13 positions matching TRBD2. The CDR3 extends over 18 amino acids. CDR1 LGHNA and CDR2 YNFKEQ come from the germline V gene. CDR3 region: CASSQGPRTSGGINGQFF. CDR3 nucleotide sequence: TGTGCCAGCAGCCAAGGGCCCCGGACTAGCGGGGGAATCAATGGGCAGTTCTTC.

This clonotype was observed a single time. This rearrangement joins TRBV13 to TRBJ2-3; a weak D match, TRBD1 (6 bases). CDR1 and CDR2 (germline): PRHDT, FYEKMQ (reference sequence). Trimming took 8 bases from V and 11 from J, leaving 29 bases between them. CDR3 length: 16 residues. In nucleotides, the CDR3 is TGTGCCAGCGGCTCACCCCGACAGGATAGCACAGGTATGCAGTATTTT. The encoded protein is CASGSPRQDSTGMQYF.

About this clonotype: This may stem from a read error, because a much larger clone lies one nucleotide away. This chain joins TRBV11-1 and TRBJ2-1; D remains unclear. The CDR3 has 13 amino acids. The germline CDR1 and CDR2 sequences are SGHAT and FQDESV (reference sequence). The CDR3 spells CACSLGIYNEQFF. In nucleotides, the CDR3 is TGTGCCTGCAGCTTAGGCATCTACAATGAGCAGTTCTTC.

This clonotype is a singleton in its sample. A read error may explain this, as a much larger clone is one base away. V and J are TRBV28 and TRBJ1-2, with TRBD1 matching over 7 bases. Germline V lookup: CDR1 MDHEN, CDR2 SYDVKM. The ends lost 5 bases at V and 4 bases at J; junction bases unmatched: 10. This CDR3 comprises 15 residues. CDR3 bases: TGTGCCAGCAGTCCGCGAGGGGGCGCAGGCTATGGCTACACCTTC. Its protein is CASSPRGGAGYGYTF.